These 3 T cell receptor beta chains originate from one sample sequenced in a study of read filtering for tumor transcriptome and immune sequencing. From around 440 ng of RNA, a library with molecular barcoded alpha/delta and beta/gamma adaptors was made. TCRdb recomputed calls from the reads with MiXCR, one row per CDR3 protein. Of around 140,000 distinct CDR3 sequences listed, roughly 13% are singletons. Sequenced sample: a population of CD138-negative cells sorted from bone marrow. The receptors here all came from a donor aged 40 or older with multiple myeloma.

V gene TRBV5-5 combines with J gene TRBJ2-3; D uncertain. Germline-derived CDR1 and CDR2 are SGHKS and YYEKEE (reference sequence). V was clipped by 1 base and J by 6 bases, with 6 bases between them. This CDR3 has 12 amino acids. Here the CDR3 DNA reads TGTGCCAGCAGCTTGACCGCCGATACGCAGTATTTT. Translating it yields CASSLTADTQYF.

In this sample, this clonotype turned up a few times. A junction end diverges from the germline sequence, so it may reflect a read error. The chain links TRBV11-3 to TRBJ2-4; D remains unclear. Per the germline V gene, CDR1 is SGHNT and CDR2 is YENEEA. The CDR3 runs 11 residues. This CDR3 is CASTLPHIPYF. In nucleotides, the CDR3 is TGTGCCAGCACCCTACCCCACATTCCGTACTTC.

This clonotype has at least ten counts. The rearrangement joins TRBV20-1 to TRBJ1-2, with D hard to call. Trimming took off 5 bases at V and 2 bases at J, with 6 bases between the two ends. Germline V lookup: CDR1 DFQATT, CDR2 SNEGSKA (reference sequence). The CDR3 covers 11 residues. CDR3 DNA: TGCAGTGCTCATATAAACTATGGCTACACCTTC. Translation: CSAHINYGYTF.